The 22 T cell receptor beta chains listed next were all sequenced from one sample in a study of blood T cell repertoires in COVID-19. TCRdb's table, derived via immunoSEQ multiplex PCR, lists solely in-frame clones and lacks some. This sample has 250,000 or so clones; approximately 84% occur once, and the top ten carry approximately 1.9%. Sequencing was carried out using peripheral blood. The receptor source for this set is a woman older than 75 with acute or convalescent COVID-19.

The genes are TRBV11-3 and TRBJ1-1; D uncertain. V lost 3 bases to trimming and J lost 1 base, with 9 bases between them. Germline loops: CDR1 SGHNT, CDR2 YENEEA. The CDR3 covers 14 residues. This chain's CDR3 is CASSFSGKNTEAFF. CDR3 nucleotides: TGTGCCAGCAGCTTTAGCGGTAAGAACACTGAAGCTTTCTTT.

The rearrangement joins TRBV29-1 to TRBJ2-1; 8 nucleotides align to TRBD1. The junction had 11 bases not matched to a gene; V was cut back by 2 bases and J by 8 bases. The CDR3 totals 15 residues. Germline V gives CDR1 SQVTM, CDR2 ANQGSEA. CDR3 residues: CSVEPRGHTKYEQFF. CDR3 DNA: TGCAGCGTTGAACCCAGGGGGCATACGAAATATGAGCAGTTCTTC.

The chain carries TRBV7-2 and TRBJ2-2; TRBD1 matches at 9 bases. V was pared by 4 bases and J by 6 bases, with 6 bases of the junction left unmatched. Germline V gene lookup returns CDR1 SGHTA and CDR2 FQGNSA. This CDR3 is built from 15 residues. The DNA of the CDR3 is TGTGCCAGCAGCTATGGGACAGGGACGTCCGGGGAGCTGTTTTTT. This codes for CASSYGTGTSGELFF.

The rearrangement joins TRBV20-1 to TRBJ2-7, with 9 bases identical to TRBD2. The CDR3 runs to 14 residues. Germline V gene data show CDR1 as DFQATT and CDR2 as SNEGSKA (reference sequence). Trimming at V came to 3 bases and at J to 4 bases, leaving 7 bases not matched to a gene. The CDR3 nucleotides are TGCAGTGCTAGTTCAACTAGCGGGTTTTACGAGCAGTACTTC. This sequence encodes CSASSTSGFYEQYF.

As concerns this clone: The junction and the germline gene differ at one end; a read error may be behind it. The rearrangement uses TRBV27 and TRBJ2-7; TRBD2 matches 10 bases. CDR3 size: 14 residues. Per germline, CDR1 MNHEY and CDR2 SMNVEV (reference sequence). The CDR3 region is CASSSSGGSPKCEF. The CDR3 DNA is TGTGCCAGCAGCTCTAGCGGGGGCTCCCCTAAATGTGAATTC.

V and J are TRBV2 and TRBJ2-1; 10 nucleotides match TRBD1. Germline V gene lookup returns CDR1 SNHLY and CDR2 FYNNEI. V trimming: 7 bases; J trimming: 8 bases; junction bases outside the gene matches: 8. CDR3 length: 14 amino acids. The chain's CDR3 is CASNTGTGVHEQFF. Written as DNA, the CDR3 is TGTGCCAGCAATACCGGGACAGGGGTGCATGAGCAGTTCTTC. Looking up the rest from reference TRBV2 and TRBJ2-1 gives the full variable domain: EPEVTQTPSHQVTQMGQEVILRCVPISNHLYFYWYRQILGQKVEFLVSFYNNEISEKSEIFDDQFSVERPDGSNFTLKIRSTKLEDSAMYFCASNTGTGVHEQFFGPGTRLTVL.

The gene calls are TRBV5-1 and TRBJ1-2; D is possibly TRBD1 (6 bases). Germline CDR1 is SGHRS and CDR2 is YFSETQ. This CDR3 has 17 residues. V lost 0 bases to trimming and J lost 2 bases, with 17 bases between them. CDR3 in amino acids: CASSLGAFSQGNYGYTF. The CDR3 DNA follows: TGCGCCAGCAGCTTGGGCGCCTTCTCTCAGGGGAACTATGGCTACACCTTC.

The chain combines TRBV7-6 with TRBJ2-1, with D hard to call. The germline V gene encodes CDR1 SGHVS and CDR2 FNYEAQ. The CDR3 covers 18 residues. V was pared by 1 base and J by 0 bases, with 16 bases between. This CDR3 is CASSLGSSASSSYNEQFF. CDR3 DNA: TGTGCCAGCAGCTTAGGTTCATCAGCGTCGAGCTCCTACAATGAGCAGTTCTTC.

CDR3 DNA sequence: TGTGCCAGCAGTGAAGCGGGGGGTGGGTATGGCTACACCTTC. Translating gives CASSEAGGGYGYTF. The chain uses TRBV6-1 and TRBJ1-2; a weak D match, TRBD1 (5 bases). The length of the CDR3 is 14 residues. Germline V gene lookup returns CDR1 MNHNS and CDR2 SASEGT. Trimming removed 0 bases from V and 5 bases from J, with 10 bases in between.

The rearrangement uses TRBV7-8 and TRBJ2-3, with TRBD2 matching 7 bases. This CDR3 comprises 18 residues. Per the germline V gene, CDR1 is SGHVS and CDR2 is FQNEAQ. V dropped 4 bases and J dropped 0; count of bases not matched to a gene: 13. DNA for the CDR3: TGTGCCAGCAGCTCTCTCACCCTTCTAGCGGCTAGCACAGATACGCAGTATTTT. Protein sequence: CASSSLTLLAASTDTQYF.

The CDR3 protein is CATRGTPRETQYF. CDR3 nucleotide sequence: TGTGCCACCCGGGGGACCCCCAGGGAGACCCAGTACTTC. This chain joins TRBV15 and TRBJ2-5, with a weak D call TRBD2 (6 bases). The CDR3 spans 13 residues. Trimming pared 8 bases from V and 5 bases from J, leaving 15 bases between. Germline values: CDR1 LNHNV, CDR2 YYDKDF (reference sequence).

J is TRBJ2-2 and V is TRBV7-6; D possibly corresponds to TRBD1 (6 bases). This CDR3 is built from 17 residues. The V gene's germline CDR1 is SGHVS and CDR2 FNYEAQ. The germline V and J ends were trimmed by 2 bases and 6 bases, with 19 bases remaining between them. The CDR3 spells CASSLSPSDRRAGELFF. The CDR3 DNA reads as TGTGCCAGCAGCTTAAGCCCATCGGACAGACGGGCCGGGGAGCTGTTTTTT.

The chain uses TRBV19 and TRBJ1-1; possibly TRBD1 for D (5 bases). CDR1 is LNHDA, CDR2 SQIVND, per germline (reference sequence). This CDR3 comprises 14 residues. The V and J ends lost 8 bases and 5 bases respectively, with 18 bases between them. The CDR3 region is CASGKEGRVTEAFF. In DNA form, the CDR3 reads TGTGCCAGTGGAAAGGAGGGGAGGGTTACTGAAGCTTTCTTT. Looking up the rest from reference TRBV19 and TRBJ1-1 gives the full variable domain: DGGITQSPKYLFRKEGQNVTLSCEQNLNHDAMYWYRQDPGQGLRLIYYSQIVNDFQKGDIAEGYSVSREKKESFPLTVTSAQKNPTAFYLCASGKEGRVTEAFFGQGTRLTVV.

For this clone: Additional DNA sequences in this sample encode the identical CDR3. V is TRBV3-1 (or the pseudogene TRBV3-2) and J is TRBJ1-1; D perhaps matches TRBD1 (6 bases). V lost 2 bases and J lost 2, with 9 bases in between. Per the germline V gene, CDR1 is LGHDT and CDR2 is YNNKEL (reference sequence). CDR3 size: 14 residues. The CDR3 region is CASSQLDRNTEAFF. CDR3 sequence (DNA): TGTGCCAGCAGCCAACTGGACAGAAACACTGAAGCTTTCTTT.

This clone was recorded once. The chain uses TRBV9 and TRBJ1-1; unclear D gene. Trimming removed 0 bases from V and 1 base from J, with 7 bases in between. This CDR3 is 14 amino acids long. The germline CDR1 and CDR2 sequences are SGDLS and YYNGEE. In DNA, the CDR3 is TGTGCCAGCAGCGTAGCCGGGGAGAACACTGAAGCTTTCTTT. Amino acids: CASSVAGENTEAFF. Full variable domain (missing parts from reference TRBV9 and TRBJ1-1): DSGVTQTPKHLITATGQRVTLRCSPRSGDLSVYWYQQSLDQGLQFLIQYYNGEERAKGNILERFSAQQFPDLHSELNLSSLELGDSALYFCASSVAGENTEAFFGQGTRLTVV.

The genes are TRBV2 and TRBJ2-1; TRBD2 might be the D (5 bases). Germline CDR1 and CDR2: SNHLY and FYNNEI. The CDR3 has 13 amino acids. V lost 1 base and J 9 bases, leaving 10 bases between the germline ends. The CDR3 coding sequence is TGTGCCAGCAGTGAAGTGGGAGAGGGTGAGCAGTTCTTC. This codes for CASSEVGEGEQFF.

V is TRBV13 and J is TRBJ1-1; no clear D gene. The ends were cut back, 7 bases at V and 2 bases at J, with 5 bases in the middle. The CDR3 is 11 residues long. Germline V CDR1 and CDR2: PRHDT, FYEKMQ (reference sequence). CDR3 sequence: CASKSNTEAFF. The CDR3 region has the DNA TGTGCCAGCAAAAGCAACACTGAAGCTTTCTTT.

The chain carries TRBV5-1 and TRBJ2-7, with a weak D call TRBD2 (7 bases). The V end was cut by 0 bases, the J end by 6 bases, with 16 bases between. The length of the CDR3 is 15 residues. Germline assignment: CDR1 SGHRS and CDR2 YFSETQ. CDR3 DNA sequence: TGCGCCAGCAGCTTGGGCGGGGGCGCTTCTCCCGAGCAGTACTTC. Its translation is CASSLGGGASPEQYF.

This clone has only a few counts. The chain's CDR3 is CASSSQRGRELFF. CDR3 DNA sequence: TGTGCCAGCAGCTCTCAGCGGGGCAGGGAGCTGTTTTTT. The chain employs TRBV7-2 and TRBJ2-2; 7 positions agree with TRBD2. Germline-derived CDR1 and CDR2 are SGHTA and FQGNSA. CDR3 length equals 13 residues. Germline trimming cut 4 bases from V and 9 bases from J; bases unmatched to any gene: 5.

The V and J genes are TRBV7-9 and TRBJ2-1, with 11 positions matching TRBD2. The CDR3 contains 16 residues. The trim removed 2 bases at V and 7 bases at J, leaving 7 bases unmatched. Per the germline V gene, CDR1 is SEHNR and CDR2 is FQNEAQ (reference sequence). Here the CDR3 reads CASSLTVAGGGNEQFF. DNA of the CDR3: TGTGCCAGCAGCTTAACTGTAGCGGGAGGGGGTAATGAGCAGTTCTTC.

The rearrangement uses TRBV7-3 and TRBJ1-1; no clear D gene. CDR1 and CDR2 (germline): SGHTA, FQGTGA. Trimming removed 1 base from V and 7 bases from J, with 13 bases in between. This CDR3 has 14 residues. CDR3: CASSLMPTASEAFF. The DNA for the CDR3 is TGTGCCAGCAGCTTAATGCCAACAGCAAGTGAAGCTTTCTTT. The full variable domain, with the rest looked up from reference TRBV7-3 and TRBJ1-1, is GAGVSQTPSNKVTEKGKYVELRCDPISGHTALYWYRQSLGQGPEFLIYFQGTGAADDSGLPNDRFFAVRPEGSVSTLKIQRTERGDSAVYLCASSLMPTASEAFFGQGTRLTVV.

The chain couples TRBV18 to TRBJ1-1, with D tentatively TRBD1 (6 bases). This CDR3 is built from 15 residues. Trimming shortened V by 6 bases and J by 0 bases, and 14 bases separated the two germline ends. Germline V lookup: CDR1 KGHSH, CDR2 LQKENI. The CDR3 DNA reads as TGTGCCAGCTCCCCCTTGGACAGCTTGAACACTGAAGCTTTCTTT. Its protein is CASSPLDSLNTEAFF.